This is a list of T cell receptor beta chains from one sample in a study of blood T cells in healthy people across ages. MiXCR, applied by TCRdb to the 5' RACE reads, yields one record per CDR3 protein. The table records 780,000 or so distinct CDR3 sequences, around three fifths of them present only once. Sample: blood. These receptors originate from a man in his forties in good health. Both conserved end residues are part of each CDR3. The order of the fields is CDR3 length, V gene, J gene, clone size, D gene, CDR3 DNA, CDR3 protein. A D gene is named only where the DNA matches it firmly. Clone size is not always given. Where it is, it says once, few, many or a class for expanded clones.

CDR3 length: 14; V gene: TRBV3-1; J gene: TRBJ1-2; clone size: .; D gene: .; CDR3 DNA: TGTGCCAGCAGCCCGCCGGACAGCATTTATGGCTACACCTTC; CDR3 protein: CASSPPDSIYGYTF
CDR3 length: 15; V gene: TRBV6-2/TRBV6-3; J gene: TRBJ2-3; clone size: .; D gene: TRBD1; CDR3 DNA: TGTGCCAGCGAGAGGGACAGGGGGCAGGGAGATACGCAGTATTTT; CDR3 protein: CASERDRGQGDTQYF
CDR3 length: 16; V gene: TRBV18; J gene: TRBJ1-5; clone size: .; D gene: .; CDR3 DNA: TGTGCCAGCTCACGAGAGGGGGGGACGGTCAATCAGCCCCAGCATTTT; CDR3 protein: CASSREGGTVNQPQHF
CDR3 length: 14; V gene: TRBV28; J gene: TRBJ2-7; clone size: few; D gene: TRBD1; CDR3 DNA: TGTGCCAGCAGTGGACAGGGCCCTCCATCCGAGCAGTACTTC; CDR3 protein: CASSGQGPPSEQYF
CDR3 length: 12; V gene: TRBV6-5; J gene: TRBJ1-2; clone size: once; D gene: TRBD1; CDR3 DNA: TGTGCCAGCACTTCAACAGGGGAGGGCTACACCTTC; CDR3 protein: CASTSTGEGYTF
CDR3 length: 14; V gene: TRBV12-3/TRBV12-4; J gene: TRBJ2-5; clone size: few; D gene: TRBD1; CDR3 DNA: TGTGCCAGCAGCCCTACAGGGGTGGGAGAGACCCAGTACTTC; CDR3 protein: CASSPTGVGETQYF
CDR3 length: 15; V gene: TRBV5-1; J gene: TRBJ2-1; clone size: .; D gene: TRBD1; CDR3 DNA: TGCGCCAGCTGCCCAGACAGGGTCCAATACAATGAGCAGTTCTTC; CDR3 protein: CASCPDRVQYNEQFF
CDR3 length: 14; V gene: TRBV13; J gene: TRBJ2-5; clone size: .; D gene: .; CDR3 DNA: TGTGCCAGCAGCTTCCATGCAGCAGCGGAGACCCAGTACTTC; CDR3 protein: CASSFHAAAETQYF
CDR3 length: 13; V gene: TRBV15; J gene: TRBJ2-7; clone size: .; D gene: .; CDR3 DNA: TGTGCCACCAGAGTGCCTAGCTCCTACGAGCAGTACTTC; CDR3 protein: CATRVPSSYEQYF
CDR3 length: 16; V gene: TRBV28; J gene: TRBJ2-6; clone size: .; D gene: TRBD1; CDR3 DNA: TGTGCCAGCAGTCCACATACAGGGGTTGGGGCCAACGTCCTGACTTTC; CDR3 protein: CASSPHTGVGANVLTF
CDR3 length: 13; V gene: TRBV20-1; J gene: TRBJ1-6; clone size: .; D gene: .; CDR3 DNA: TGCAGTGCTCGGGACGGCTATAATTCACCCCTCCACTTT; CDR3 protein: CSARDGYNSPLHF
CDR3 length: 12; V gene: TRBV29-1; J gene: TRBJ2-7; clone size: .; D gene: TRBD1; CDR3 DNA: TGCAGCGTTAGGACAGGGGTACGCGAGCAGTACTTC; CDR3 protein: CSVRTGVREQYF
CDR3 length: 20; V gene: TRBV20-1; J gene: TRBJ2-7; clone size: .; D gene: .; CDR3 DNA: TGCAGTGCTAGCGGATCCCGTTTCACGGAGGGGAGCGACAGCTCCTACGAGCAGTACTTC; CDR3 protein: CSASGSRFTEGSDSSYEQYF
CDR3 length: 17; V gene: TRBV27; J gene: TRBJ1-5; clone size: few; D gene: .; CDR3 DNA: TGTGCCAGCAGTTTATCGGGACGTCCTCCCTTGAATCAGCCCCAGCATTTT; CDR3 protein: CASSLSGRPPLNQPQHF
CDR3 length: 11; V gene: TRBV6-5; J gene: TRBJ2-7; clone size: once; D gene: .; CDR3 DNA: TGTGCCACAGGACGGCCCTACGAGCAGTACTTC; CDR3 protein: CATGRPYEQYF
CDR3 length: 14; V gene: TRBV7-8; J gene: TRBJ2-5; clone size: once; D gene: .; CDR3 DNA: TGTGCCAGCAGCTTACGGGGGAGCAAGGAGACCCAGTACTTC; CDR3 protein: CASSLRGSKETQYF